The 31 T cell receptor beta chains below all came from one sample that was sequenced in a study of cytomegalovirus exposure and HLA in healthy donors (dated by TCRdb to about 2017). Library method: the immunoSEQ multiplex PCR assay. A mixture of 60 forward primers for TCR Vbeta segments and 13 reverse primers for TCR Jbeta segments was used in the multiplex PCR. TCRdb holds this immuneACCESS table with in-frame rearrangements only. Some clones are missing; in checked studies, unresolved V genes explain under half, and the rest has no known cause. This sample is represented by 95,000 to 150,000 clones; over 65% of them were singletons. 3% to 4.5% of the sample belongs to the ten largest clones. Material: PBMCs. The receptors come from a man aged 35-49 years in good health and CMV-seropositive.

This clone was seen a handful of times. The chain combines TRBV30 with TRBJ1-1; no reliable D call. V shed 2 bases and J shed 0 bases, with 13 bases lying between them. The CDR3 runs to 15 residues. The germline CDR1 and CDR2 sequences are GTSNPN and SVGIG (reference sequence). The chain's CDR3 is CAWSHLGRVNTEAFF. CDR3 DNA: TGTGCCTGGAGTCACCTGGGGAGGGTGAACACTGAAGCTTTCTTT.

As DNA, the CDR3 is TGTGCCAGCAGCTCGGAAGGGCTAGCGGAAGGGGATACGCAGTATTTT. Its protein product is CASSSEGLAEGDTQYF. The chain employs TRBV5-6 and TRBJ2-3, with 7 bases identical to TRBD2. Per the germline V gene, CDR1 is SGHDT and CDR2 is YYEEEE. V was pared by 3 bases and J by 6 bases, with 13 bases of the junction left unmatched. This CDR3 spans 16 amino acids.

The CDR3 protein is CASSLADSQNTEAFF. The CDR3 DNA reads as TGCGCCAGCAGCTTGGCCGATAGCCAGAACACTGAAGCTTTCTTT. J is TRBJ1-1 and V is TRBV5-1, with D unresolved. CDR1 SGHRS and CDR2 YFSETQ come from the germline V gene. V was pared by 0 bases and J by 1 base, with 10 bases between. CDR3 length: 15 residues.

The chain carries TRBV29-1 and TRBJ1-1, with D possibly TRBD1 on 6 matching bases. Trimming took 4 bases from V and 10 from J, leaving 13 bases between them. Germline V gene sequence: CDR1 SQVTM, CDR2 ANQGSEA. This CDR3 spans 11 amino acids. Written as DNA, the CDR3 is TGCAGCGTTGTCTCACAGACAGGAGCTTTCTTT. It encodes CSVVSQTGAFF.

V is TRBV5-1 and J is TRBJ1-3; D is perhaps TRBD1 (5 bases). This CDR3 comprises 17 residues. Trimming stripped 0 bases from V and 0 bases from J, with 13 bases between. In germline, CDR1 is SGHRS, CDR2 YFSETQ. The CDR3 DNA sequence: TGCGCCAGCAGCTTGGAAACGCGGGGGAACTCTGGAAACACCATATATTTT. Translating gives CASSLETRGNSGNTIYF.

The J gene is TRBJ1-1, the V gene TRBV25-1; D possibly corresponds to TRBD1 (5 bases). Germline CDR1 and CDR2: MGHDK and SYGVNS. V was trimmed by 4 bases and J by 0 bases, leaving 12 bases between them. CDR3 length: 15 amino acids. The DNA for the CDR3 is TGTGCCAGCAGTGCCATAAGGGGCATGAACACTGAAGCTTTCTTT. It translates to CASSAIRGMNTEAFF.

V is TRBV5-5 and J is TRBJ2-7, with 7 bases that match TRBD1. V shed 5 bases, J shed 4 bases, and the junction held 9 bases outside the gene matches. From germline, CDR1 is SGHKS and CDR2 YYEKEE (reference sequence). The CDR3 length is 14 residues. The CDR3 nucleotides are TGTGCCAGCAGATCGGAACAGGGGTCATACGAGCAGTACTTC. Its protein is CASRSEQGSYEQYF.

This sequence joins TRBV28 and TRBJ2-3; 7 bases agree with TRBD2. This CDR3 spans 15 amino acids. After removal of 3 bases from V and 1 base from J, the junction contained 4 bases not matched to a gene. Germline CDR1 reads MDHEN; CDR2 reads SYDVKM. The CDR3 nucleotides read TGTGCCAGCAGTTTGGCCAGCGGGGGCACAGATACGCAGTATTTT. Encoded protein: CASSLASGGTDTQYF.

CDR3: CASSENRGPTEAFF. CDR3 in DNA: TGTGCCAGCAGTGAAAACAGGGGGCCTACTGAAGCTTTCTTT. The chain recombines TRBV2 with TRBJ1-1, with 9 bases that match TRBD1. This CDR3 spans 14 amino acids. Germline V CDR1 and CDR2: SNHLY, FYNNEI. V gave up 2 bases and J gave up 5 bases; unmatched junction bases: 3. Supplemented by reference TRBV2 and TRBJ1-1, the full variable domain reads EPEVTQTPSHQVTQMGQEVILRCVPISNHLYFYWYRQILGQKVEFLVSFYNNEISEKSEIFDDQFSVERPDGSNFTLKIRSTKLEDSAMYFCASSENRGPTEAFFGQGTRLTVV.

The gene calls are TRBV16 and TRBJ2-7, with 7 bases lining up with TRBD1. This CDR3 spans 14 amino acids. Trimming cost V 4 bases and J 3 bases; bases outside gene matches: 6. The germline gives CDR1 KGHSY, CDR2 FQNENV. CDR3 region: CASSRSDRYYEQYF. The CDR3 region has the DNA TGTGCCAGCAGCCGTTCGGACAGGTACTACGAGCAGTACTTC. Drawing the rest from reference TRBV16 and TRBJ2-7, the complete variable domain is GEEVAQTPKHLVRGEGQKAKLYCAPIKGHSYVFWYQQVLKNEFKFLISFQNENVFDETGMPKERFSAKCLPNSPCSLEIQATKLEDSAVYFCASSRSDRYYEQYFGPGTRLTVT.

A few counts support this clone. The gene calls are TRBV6-1 and TRBJ1-1; maybe TRBD1 (5 bases). Germline V gene sequence: CDR1 MNHNS, CDR2 SASEGT. V lost 6 bases and J 4 bases, leaving 12 bases between the germline ends. There are 13 residues in the CDR3. The CDR3 coding sequence is TGTGCCAGCAGCCCTGGGGCCGCCACTGAAGCTTTCTTT. Its protein product is CASSPGAATEAFF.

A few counts support this clone. V gene TRBV5-4 combines with J gene TRBJ2-5, with 7 bases lining up with TRBD1. Per germline, CDR1 SGHNT and CDR2 YYREEE (reference sequence). This CDR3 spans 15 amino acids. V gave up 2 bases and J gave up 1 base; unmatched junction bases: 5. CDR3 bases: TGTGCCAGCAGCTTTAAAGGGGGCGGCCAAGAGACCCAGTACTTC. Translating gives CASSFKGGGQETQYF.

This clone has a handful of counts. The CDR3 is CASSLGVGTGYYEQYF. The CDR3 coding sequence is TGTGCCAGCAGCTTAGGCGTTGGGACAGGGTACTACGAGCAGTACTTC. This rearrangement joins TRBV7-2 to TRBJ2-7; 9 bases are a match to TRBD1. From germline, CDR1 is SGHTA and CDR2 FQGNSA. The CDR3 covers 16 residues. Unmatched junction bases numbered 7, after V lost 1 base and J lost 3 bases.

The chain combines TRBV7-6 with TRBJ2-3; 9 positions agree with TRBD1. Losses at the gene ends were 3 bases for V and 1 base for J; bases not matched to a gene: 5. Germline V gene sequence: CDR1 SGHVS, CDR2 FNYEAQ. The CDR3 is 16 amino acids. CDR3 loop: CASSFGTGFGTDTQYF. Written as DNA, the CDR3 is TGTGCCAGCAGCTTCGGGACAGGGTTTGGCACAGATACGCAGTATTTT.

The chain uses TRBV28 and TRBJ1-2; 7 nucleotides line up with TRBD1. CDR3 length: 15 residues. The junction had 9 bases not matched to a gene; V was cut back by 4 bases and J by 4 bases. The germline CDR1 and CDR2 sequences are MDHEN and SYDVKM. In DNA, the CDR3 is TGTGCCAGCAGTTCCCCGACAGGGTACACCTATGGCTACACCTTC. As protein: CASSSPTGYTYGYTF.

The V and J genes are TRBV12-5 and TRBJ2-7; D may be TRBD2 (6 bases). V lost 5 bases and J lost 3, with 14 bases in between. The CDR3 spans 14 residues. CDR1 is LGHNT, CDR2 FRNRAP, per germline. For the CDR3, the DNA is TGTGCTAGTGGTCCGCGGGACGGAATCTACGAGCAGTACTTC. This sequence encodes CASGPRDGIYEQYF.

This clone was seen only a few times. The chain recombines TRBV2 with TRBJ1-5; no firm D call. The V and J ends lost 0 bases and 4 bases respectively, with 19 bases between them. Germline V CDR1 and CDR2: SNHLY, FYNNEI. This CDR3 contains 18 residues. The chain's CDR3 is CASSEARPGSRFNQPQHF. For the CDR3, the DNA is TGTGCCAGCAGTGAAGCGCGTCCGGGGTCAAGATTTAATCAGCCCCAGCATTTT.

V and J are TRBV19 and TRBJ1-4, with D perhaps TRBD1 (5 bases). In germline, CDR1 is LNHDA, CDR2 SQIVND (reference sequence). V gave up 4 bases and J gave up 8 bases, with 8 bases separating them. The length of the CDR3 is 12 residues. For the CDR3, the DNA is TGTGCCAGTAGTACCAACAGGGAAAAACTGTTTTTT. It translates to CASSTNREKLFF.

The gene calls are TRBV7-9 and TRBJ2-7; D might be TRBD2 (5 bases). This CDR3 comprises 13 residues. Germline V gene sequence: CDR1 SEHNR, CDR2 FQNEAQ (reference sequence). The ends were cut back, 0 bases at V and 7 bases at J, with 10 bases in the middle. The CDR3 region has the DNA TGTGCCAGCAGCTTAGCGCCCCGAGGGGAGCAGTACTTC. Amino acid sequence: CASSLAPRGEQYF.

The V and J genes are TRBV14 and TRBJ2-7, with TRBD1 matching 7 bases. J was trimmed by 2 bases and V by 1 base; bases with no gene match: 8. Germline V CDR1 and CDR2: SGHDN, FVKESK. The CDR3 is 16 amino acids. In DNA form, the CDR3 reads TGTGCCAGCAGCCAAGGGTCGTCAGGGGGTACCTACGAGCAGTACTTC. The encoded protein is CASSQGSSGGTYEQYF.

The chain is built from TRBV11-3 and TRBJ2-5; D is undetermined. The CDR3 sequence is 13 residues long. CDR1 and CDR2 (germline): SGHNT, YENEEA. Trimming took off 1 base at V and 5 bases at J, with 8 bases between the two ends. CDR3 DNA sequence: TGTGCCAGCAGCTTAGGAGTCGGGGAGACCCAGTACTTC. Amino acids: CASSLGVGETQYF.

This clone occurred a few times. This sequence joins TRBV7-2 and TRBJ2-2, with D perhaps matching TRBD2 (7 bases). Germline assignment: CDR1 SGHTA and CDR2 FQGNSA. This CDR3 comprises 16 residues. The V and J ends lost 1 base and 8 bases respectively, with 17 bases between them. The CDR3 protein is CASSLEPGGLGGELFF. The DNA for the CDR3 is TGTGCCAGCAGCTTAGAGCCCGGGGGGCTGGGGGGGGAGCTGTTTTTT.

This chain joins TRBV6-5 and TRBJ2-3, with D perhaps matching TRBD1 (5 bases). V shed 7 bases and J shed 3 bases, with 17 bases lying between them. Per germline, CDR1 MNHEY and CDR2 SVGAGI. The CDR3 is made up of 15 amino acids. CDR3 bases: TGTGCCAGCAAAGATCAGGGTGTAAGAACAGATACGCAGTATTTT. Translated, it gives CASKDQGVRTDTQYF.

V is TRBV7-2 and J is TRBJ2-1; the D is unclear. Germline V gene lookup returns CDR1 SGHTA and CDR2 FQGNSA. The CDR3 sequence is 15 residues long. Trimming stripped 5 bases from V and 0 bases from J, with 11 bases between. The DNA for the CDR3 is TGTGCCAGCAGCCTGACTCTAAGCTCCTACAATGAGCAGTTCTTC. Its protein is CASSLTLSSYNEQFF.

This clone was counted between two and nine times. The J gene is TRBJ2-1, the V gene TRBV5-4; tentatively, D is TRBD2 (6 bases). Between the trimmed V and J ends, which lost 4 bases and 5 bases, there was a span of 19 bases. From germline, CDR1 is SGHNT and CDR2 YYREEE (reference sequence). The CDR3 has 16 residues. The CDR3: CASSAREIGAHNEQFF. The CDR3 coding sequence is TGTGCCAGCAGCGCCCGGGAGATAGGAGCCCACAATGAGCAGTTCTTC.

The chain couples TRBV6-5 to TRBJ1-1; D gene ambiguous. The CDR3 spans 13 residues. Germline CDR1 is MNHEY and CDR2 is SVGAGI. Trimming pared 2 bases from V and 5 bases from J, leaving 9 bases between. CDR3 in DNA: TGTGCCAGCAGTTACACGGGAGTAACTGAAGCTTTCTTT. Translating it yields CASSYTGVTEAFF.

This chain connects TRBV5-6 to TRBJ1-1, with TRBD1 identical over 10 bases. Trimming took 3 bases from V and 4 from J; bases not matched to a gene: 6. Germline CDR1 SGHDT, CDR2 YYEEEE. The CDR3 sequence is 15 residues long. The DNA for the CDR3 is TGTGCCAGCAGCTGGGGACAGGGGCGTCGCACTGAAGCTTTCTTT. Translated: CASSWGQGRRTEAFF.

This chain links TRBV28 with TRBJ2-1; D not certain. The CDR3 has 12 residues. Per the germline V gene, CDR1 is MDHEN and CDR2 is SYDVKM. Trimming pared 6 bases from V and 4 bases from J, leaving 7 bases between. CDR3: CASRGSYNEQFF. The CDR3 nucleotides read TGTGCCAGCAGGGGCTCATACAATGAGCAGTTCTTC.

The rearrangement links TRBV12-5 to TRBJ2-7; 9 nucleotides agree with TRBD1. The CDR3 has 16 amino acids. V lost 3 bases, J lost 2 bases, and 8 bases stayed unmatched. Germline CDR1 reads LGHNT; CDR2 reads FRNRAP. The CDR3 protein is CASGFTGTGSPYEQYF. CDR3 nucleotide sequence: TGTGCTAGTGGTTTTACTGGGACAGGGAGTCCCTACGAGCAGTACTTC.

The V and J genes are TRBV4-2 and TRBJ2-6; the match to TRBD2 covers 11 bases. CDR1 LGHNA and CDR2 YNFKEQ come from the germline V gene. V lost 0 bases and J lost 0; bases outside the gene matches: 1. The length of the CDR3 is 18 residues. In DNA, the CDR3 is TGTGCCAGCAGCCAAGATGGACTAGCGGGCTCTGGGGCCAACGTCCTGACTTTC. Translation: CASSQDGLAGSGANVLTF.

The chain carries TRBV4-1 and TRBJ1-4, with D possibly matching TRBD1 (5 bases). V lost 7 bases, J lost 4 bases, and 19 bases lay in between. The length of the CDR3 is 16 residues. Germline-derived CDR1 and CDR2 are MGHRA and YSYEKL. The CDR3 reads CASNTVVGQFNEKLFF. In DNA form, the CDR3 reads TGCGCCAGCAACACGGTAGTAGGACAATTTAATGAAAAACTGTTTTTT.